The subject of this entry is one T cell receptor beta chain. Antigen: not known. Each subset's genomic DNA was split evenly across several immunoSEQ plates. Study processing details: Filtering of immunoSEQ junctional sequences could not match full-length read filtering. Clones were read by immunoSEQ multiplex PCR, and TCRdb kept only the in-frame ones, dropping some. V and J calls and clone size follow that table, whereas D and trimming were derived from the DNA. The sample has nearly 2 million clones; just under 95% are singletons. The data derive from a study of shared clonotypes between healthy human individuals. Study-wide results and limits: Donor scarcity curtailed the genetic and exposure-history diversity represented herein. Naive subsets generally exceeded memory subsets in estimated richness.

Naive CD8 cells, CD45RO-negative and positively selected for CCR7, excluded terminally differentiated effector memory CD45RA+ cells. This receptor was taken from a man aged 18 to 30 in good health. Sequenced sample: naive CD8+ T cells sorted from blood.

In DNA form, the CDR3 reads TGTGCCAGCAGTGAAATAACTTGGGATGAAAAACTGTTTTTT. This sequence encodes CASSEITWDEKLFF. V gene TRBV6-1 combines with J gene TRBJ1-4, with D uncertain. Trimming took off 2 bases at V and 6 bases at J, with 10 bases between the two ends. This CDR3 is 14 amino acids long. Germline CDR1 is MNHNS and CDR2 is SASEGT.